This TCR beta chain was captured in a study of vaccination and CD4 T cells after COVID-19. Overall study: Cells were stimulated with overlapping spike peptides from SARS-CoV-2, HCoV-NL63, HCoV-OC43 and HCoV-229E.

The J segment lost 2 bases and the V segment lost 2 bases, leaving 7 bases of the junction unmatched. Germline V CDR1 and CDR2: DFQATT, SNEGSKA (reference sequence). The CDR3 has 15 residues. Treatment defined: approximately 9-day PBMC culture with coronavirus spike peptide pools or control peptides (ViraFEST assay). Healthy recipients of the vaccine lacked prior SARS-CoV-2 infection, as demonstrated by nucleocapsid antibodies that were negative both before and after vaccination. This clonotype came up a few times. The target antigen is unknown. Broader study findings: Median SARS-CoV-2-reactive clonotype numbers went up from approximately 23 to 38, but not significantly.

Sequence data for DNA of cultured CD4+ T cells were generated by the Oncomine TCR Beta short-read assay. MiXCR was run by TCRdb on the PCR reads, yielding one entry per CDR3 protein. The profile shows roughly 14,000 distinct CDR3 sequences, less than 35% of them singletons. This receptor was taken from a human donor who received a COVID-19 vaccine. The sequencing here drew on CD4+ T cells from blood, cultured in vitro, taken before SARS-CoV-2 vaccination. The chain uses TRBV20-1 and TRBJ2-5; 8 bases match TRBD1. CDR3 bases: TGCAGTGCTAGACGGCAGGGGGCTCTTCAAGAGACCCAGTACTTC. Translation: CSARRQGALQETQYF.